The source of this T cell receptor (beta chain) is a study of blood T cell repertoires in COVID-19. Whole-study context: The study drew acute and convalescent COVID-19 samples from the United States, Italy and Spain.

Participant age was about 18 to 89 years, and participants resided in about two dozen US areas. Under the authors' procedure: Using reference gene primer amplification, nucleated cell counts were estimated. Assay: immunoSEQ multiplex PCR; the TCRdb copy retains only in-frame clones and omits some. The V and J calls and clone size were taken over from that table, and D and trimming were inferred from the DNA. This table holds about 300,000 clones, roughly nine tenths found once. V lost 4 bases and J lost 2; bases outside the gene matches: 9. This CDR3 contains 15 residues. Germline CDR1 SGHRS, CDR2 YFSETQ.

The receptor's source is a woman in her forties or fifties who had been exposed to COVID-19. Material for sequencing was PBMCs or T cells enriched from blood (not recorded which). The V call is TRBV5-1, the J call TRBJ2-7, with 7 bases matching TRBD1. The CDR3 sequence is CASSPGTVITYEQYF. In nucleotides, the CDR3 is TGCGCCAGCAGCCCTGGGACAGTCATCACCTACGAGCAGTACTTC.